This TCR beta chain was retrieved from a study of cytomegalovirus exposure and HLA in healthy donors. Findings and limits, study-wide: Another analysis was done later, and it associated 16,951 TCR beta sequences with HLA alleles at 0.05 false discovery rate. Specificity of a few CMV-associated chains for CMV antigens was verified in vitro. In a later analysis, common viral pathogens appeared linked to several of the most significant clusters. More clonal expansion characterized HLA-associated TCR beta chains than equally common others in a later analysis.

Comment on this clone: As yet, its antigen is unknown.

Germline trimming cut 4 bases from V and 5 bases from J; bases unmatched to any gene: 13. CDR3 length equals 16 residues. Germline CDR1 is SNHLY and CDR2 is FYNNEI. Amplification used 60 Vbeta primers and 13 Jbeta primers. Some clones are missing from TCRdb's copy, which holds only in-frame ones; the method was immunoSEQ multiplex PCR. The table records roughly 190,000 clones, 77% of them present only once. The sequenced material came from PBMCs. V gene TRBV2 combines with J gene TRBJ1-1; TRBD1 agrees at 7 bases. The TCR sequence derives from a woman aged 25 to 39 in good health and CMV-seropositive. CDR3 protein: CASSVQGNRVGTEAFF. The CDR3 DNA sequence: TGTGCCAGCAGTGTACAGGGGAATCGAGTCGGGACTGAAGCTTTCTTT.